The 7 T cell receptor beta chains below were found in one sample sequenced in a study of T cells in Graves' hyperthyroidism and ophthalmopathy. TCR beta CDR3 regions were amplified from RNA. RT-PCR in the first round (using the HTBI primer set) targeted the TCR CDR3. TCRdb reanalysed the multiplex PCR reads using MiXCR and keeps one entry per CDR3 protein. The table records approximately 640,000 distinct CDR3 sequences, around a sixth of them present only once. The specimen was blood. The receptors stem from a man aged 45 to 65 with Graves' hyperthyroidism.

This clonotype has at least ten counts. The rearrangement links TRBV28 to TRBJ2-5; 8 bases agree with TRBD1. CDR3 size: 14 residues. Germline CDR1 and CDR2: MDHEN and SYDVKM. With 3 bases clipped from V and 5 bases from J, the junction kept 5 bases outside the gene matches. DNA for the CDR3: TGTGCCAGCAGTTTCAGGGGGCGCGCCGAGACCCAGTACTTC. Its protein is CASSFRGRAETQYF.

This clonotype was observed many times. This CDR3 is CASSTQRDSPLHF. The CDR3 DNA is TGTGCCAGCAGCACACAAAGGGATTCACCCCTCCACTTT. The chain links TRBV27 to TRBJ1-6; D unclear. This CDR3 has 13 residues. The ends were cut back, 6 bases at V and 8 bases at J, with 11 bases in the middle. Germline V lookup: CDR1 MNHEY, CDR2 SMNVEV (reference sequence).

The chain links TRBV5-5 to TRBJ2-1; the match to TRBD1 covers 8 bases. V lost 2 bases, J lost 4 bases, and 5 bases stayed unmatched. CDR3 length: 15 residues. Germline loops: CDR1 SGHKS, CDR2 YYEKEE (reference sequence). CDR3 in DNA: TGTGCCAGCAGCTTCGCTGACAGGGGATACAATGAGCAGTTCTTC. It encodes CASSFADRGYNEQFF.

In its sample, this clonotype was seen many times. The DNA for the CDR3 is TGCAGTGCTAGTGCTAGCGGGAGGATGGAGACCCAGTACTTC. It translates to CSASASGRMETQYF. V gene TRBV20-1 combines with J gene TRBJ2-5, with 11 nucleotides matching TRBD2. The CDR3 length is 14 residues. Germline loops: CDR1 DFQATT, CDR2 SNEGSKA (reference sequence). V was clipped by 3 bases and J by 5 bases; unmatched bases: 5.

This clonotype came up many times. The V call is TRBV11-2, the J call TRBJ2-3, with 9 bases matching TRBD1. Germline V CDR1 and CDR2: SGHAT, FQNNGV. This CDR3 region has 14 residues. The V and J ends lost 7 bases and 5 bases, in that order; junction bases with no gene match: 7. The CDR3: CASTMTGGGDTQYF. The CDR3, as DNA: TGTGCCAGCACCATGACAGGGGGAGGAGATACGCAGTATTTT.

This clonotype was seen many times. The chain couples TRBV20-1 to TRBJ2-1, with 12 bases identical to TRBD2. The CDR3 length is 16 residues. The germline V gene has CDR1 DFQATT and CDR2 SNEGSKA (reference sequence). V lost 3 bases and J lost 7; bases outside the gene matches: 10. CDR3 nucleotides: TGCAGTGCTAGGAACCCTAGCGGGAGGGCCGGTAATGAGCAGTTCTTC. Protein sequence: CSARNPSGRAGNEQFF.

This clonotype was seen many times. The chain is built from TRBV3-1 and TRBJ2-5, with D unclear. CDR1 and CDR2 (germline): LGHDT, YNNKEL (reference sequence). The germline V and J ends were trimmed by 9 bases and 0 bases, with 14 bases remaining between them. The CDR3 is 14 amino acids. The CDR3 DNA sequence: TGTGCCAGTAGTTTCCTACAGTACCAAGAGACCCAGTACTTC. Translated: CASSFLQYQETQYF.